What follows are 32 T cell receptor beta chains derived from one specimen sequenced in a study of blood T cells in healthy people across ages. Next came a second PCR, run for about 7 to 12 cycles, which used a sample-barcoded 5' primer along with a J-beta primer mix. TCRdb redid the calling of the 5' RACE reads with MiXCR, one entry per CDR3 protein. This table has about 1 million distinct CDR3 sequences, less than 50% appearing once. The specimen sequenced was blood. These receptor sequences come from a woman aged 60-70 years in good health.

The chain has TRBV24-1 and TRBJ2-3, with a weak D call TRBD1 (5 bases). V was trimmed by 5 bases and J by 2 bases, leaving 16 bases between them. The CDR3 extends over 16 amino acids. Germline loops: CDR1 KGHDR, CDR2 SFDVKD. In DNA form, the CDR3 reads TGTGCCACCAGTGCCCCTGGGGCAGCGAACACAGATACGCAGTATTTT. Translation: CATSAPGAANTDTQYF.

The genes are TRBV25-1 and TRBJ2-7; the D is unclear. Germline lookup yields CDR1 MGHDK and CDR2 SYGVNS. V gave up 2 bases and J gave up 6 bases, with 14 bases separating them. The CDR3 has 14 residues. Here the CDR3 reads CASSEPGYLGEQYF. The CDR3 DNA follows: TGTGCCAGCAGTGAACCTGGATACCTTGGCGAGCAGTACTTC.

This chain connects TRBV25-1 to TRBJ2-1; 10 bases fit TRBD1. CDR3 length: 16 residues. Germline lookup yields CDR1 MGHDK and CDR2 SYGVNS. Trimming took 4 bases from V and 2 from J; bases not matched to a gene: 5. This chain's CDR3 is CASSVGTGVPYNEQFF. CDR3 bases: TGTGCCAGCAGTGTTGGGACAGGGGTCCCCTACAATGAGCAGTTCTTC.

The sample holds a few counts of this clonotype. The chain recombines TRBV3-1 with TRBJ2-7, with D tentatively TRBD1 or TRBD2 (5 bases each). Germline CDR1 reads LGHDT; CDR2 reads YNNKEL (reference sequence). V was cut by 0 bases and J by 0 bases, with 15 bases left in between. This CDR3 is built from 17 residues. In DNA form, the CDR3 reads TGTGCCAGCAGCCAAGATCAGAAGGCCGGGGCCTCCTACGAGCAGTACTTC. Residues: CASSQDQKAGASYEQYF.

The sample holds a few counts of this clonotype. The chain is built from TRBV2 and TRBJ2-1; 12 bases line up with TRBD2. Germline CDR1 reads SNHLY; CDR2 reads FYNNEI. The CDR3 sequence is 15 residues long. V trimming: 5 bases; J trimming: 3 bases; junction bases outside the gene matches: 2. The CDR3 sequence: CASSKLAGGYNEQFF. CDR3 nucleotides: TGTGCCAGCAGTAAACTAGCGGGAGGCTACAATGAGCAGTTCTTC.

This clonotype was picked up one time. The V gene is TRBV20-1, the J gene TRBJ2-1, with D perhaps TRBD2 (6 bases). V lost 0 bases and J lost 0, with 15 bases in between. This CDR3 is built from 17 residues. CDR1 DFQATT and CDR2 SNEGSKA come from the germline V gene (reference sequence). The CDR3 nucleotides are TGCAGTGCTAGAGATCAGGAGAGGGAGGACTCCTACAATGAGCAGTTCTTC. It is translated as CSARDQEREDSYNEQFF.

The chain is built from TRBV20-1 and TRBJ2-1, with D possibly being TRBD2 (6 bases). The CDR3 runs to 11 residues. Trimming removed 8 bases at V and 3 bases at J, with 8 bases between. Germline CDR1 is DFQATT and CDR2 is SNEGSKA (reference sequence). The CDR3 DNA follows: TGCAGTCGACTAGTCTACAATGAGCAGTTCTTC. Translated, it gives CSRLVYNEQFF.

The rearrangement joins TRBV20-1 to TRBJ2-1; 8 bases align to TRBD2. The CDR3 has 15 residues. V lost 0 bases to trimming and J lost 3 bases; unmatched junction nucleotides: 4. Germline V gene lookup returns CDR1 DFQATT and CDR2 SNEGSKA (reference sequence). DNA for the CDR3: TGCAGTGCTAGAGAGACTAGCGTATTCTACAATGAGCAGTTCTTC. Amino acid sequence: CSARETSVFYNEQFF.

The table lists this clonotype with many counts. An end of the junction differs from the germline gene, which may be a read error. The chain recombines TRBV29-1 with TRBJ2-1; D unresolved. Germline V gives CDR1 SQVTM, CDR2 ANQGSEA. CDR3 size: 10 residues. The CDR3 bases are TGCAGCGTCTCCCACAATGAGCAGTTCTTC. This gives the protein CSVSHNEQFF.

This chain joins TRBV7-2 and TRBJ1-4, with D tentatively TRBD1 (5 bases). The germline V and J ends were trimmed by 5 bases and 0 bases, with 16 bases remaining between them. Germline CDR1 and CDR2: SGHTA and FQGNSA. The CDR3 extends over 17 amino acids. The DNA of the CDR3 is TGTGCCAGCAGCCCCGGGACCGAACTCACAACTAATGAAAAACTGTTTTTT. This sequence encodes CASSPGTELTTNEKLFF.

This clonotype has more than one count but fewer than ten. This chain links TRBV29-1 with TRBJ2-1, with D perhaps TRBD1 (5 bases). This CDR3 contains 13 residues. Germline-derived CDR1 and CDR2 are SQVTM and ANQGSEA. V was shortened by 1 base and J by 5 bases, with 9 bases between the two germline ends. The chain's CDR3 is CSVEGTKNNEQFF. In nucleotides, the CDR3 is TGCAGCGTTGAAGGGACAAAGAACAATGAGCAGTTCTTC.

This clonotype came up a few times. The chain has TRBV15 and TRBJ2-1, with D tentatively TRBD2 (6 bases). The CDR3 spans 16 residues. V lost 8 bases and J 2 bases, leaving 19 bases between the germline ends. The germline gives CDR1 LNHNV, CDR2 YYDKDF (reference sequence). The CDR3 sequence is CATRLDAGPAYNEQFF. DNA for the CDR3: TGTGCCACCCGACTCGATGCGGGACCCGCCTACAATGAGCAGTTCTTC. Variable domain in full (rest from reference TRBV15 and TRBJ2-1): DAMVIQNPRYQVTQFGKPVTLSCSQTLNHNVMYWYQQKSSQAPKLLFHYYDKDFNNEADTPDNFQSRRPNTSFCFLDIRSPGLGDTAMYLCATRLDAGPAYNEQFFGPGTRLTVL.

In its sample, this clonotype was seen many times. The chain couples TRBV6-4 to TRBJ2-1, with TRBD1 identical over 7 bases. Germline CDR1 reads MRHNA; CDR2 reads SNTAGT. CDR3 length: 15 amino acids. With V trimmed by 3 bases and J by 5 bases, 7 bases remained unmatched. CDR3 in amino acids: CASSETGSMHNEQFF. The DNA of the CDR3 is TGTGCCAGCAGTGAGACAGGGAGTATGCACAATGAGCAGTTCTTC.

The chain couples TRBV7-2 to TRBJ2-1; D remains ambiguous. The germline V gene encodes CDR1 SGHTA and CDR2 FQGNSA. V was pared by 5 bases and J by 9 bases, with 11 bases between. The CDR3 loop spans 12 amino acids. The CDR3 protein is CASSEQKIEQFF. CDR3 DNA: TGTGCCAGCAGCGAACAGAAGATTGAGCAGTTCTTC.

CDR3 residues: CSARPNSGRAYEQFF. The CDR3 DNA follows: TGCAGTGCTAGACCCAATAGCGGGAGGGCCTATGAGCAGTTCTTC. V and J are TRBV20-1 and TRBJ2-1; 11 bases are a match to TRBD2. This CDR3 has 15 residues. Germline-derived CDR1 and CDR2 are DFQATT and SNEGSKA (reference sequence). Trimming removed 2 bases from V and 8 bases from J; junction bases left unmatched: 8.

The sample holds a few counts of this clonotype. This sequence joins TRBV2 and TRBJ2-3; maybe TRBD1 (6 bases). The V end was cut by 3 bases, the J end by 0 bases, with 10 bases between. The CDR3 consists of 15 residues. CDR1 SNHLY and CDR2 FYNNEI come from the germline V gene. Here the CDR3 DNA reads TGTGCCAGCAGTGAGGGACATACTAGCACAGATACGCAGTATTTT. This codes for CASSEGHTSTDTQYF.

Many counts were recorded for this clonotype. The chain joins TRBV29-1 to TRBJ2-3; D is undetermined. The V gene's germline CDR1 is SQVTM and CDR2 ANQGSEA. The CDR3 length is 14 residues. Deletions cut 5 bases from V and 2 bases from J, with 14 bases between. The CDR3 DNA reads as TGCAGCGTTTTGCGATGGCTCGCCACAGATACGCAGTATTTT. Protein sequence: CSVLRWLATDTQYF.

This clonotype was counted ten times or more. The V and J genes are TRBV11-1 and TRBJ2-6, with 7 nucleotides matching TRBD1. This CDR3 region has 17 residues. Germline V gene sequence: CDR1 SGHAT, CDR2 FQDESV (reference sequence). The V gene end was trimmed by 0 bases and the J gene end by 3 bases; junction bases not matched to a gene: 5. The CDR3 spells CASSLAPTGNGANVLTF. The CDR3 nucleotides read TGTGCCAGCAGCTTAGCGCCGACAGGGAATGGGGCCAACGTCCTGACTTTC.

A single count supports this clonotype. The V gene is TRBV20-1, the J gene TRBJ1-3; D unresolved. Germline V gene sequence: CDR1 DFQATT, CDR2 SNEGSKA (reference sequence). V shed 2 bases and J shed 4 bases, with 12 bases lying between them. This CDR3 comprises 14 residues. This CDR3 is CSARFGSGGNTIYF. The CDR3, as DNA: TGCAGTGCTAGATTCGGGTCCGGAGGAAACACCATATATTTT.

The CDR3 loop is CASSGQGYTDTQYF. The CDR3, as DNA: TGTGCCAGCAGCGGACAGGGGTACACAGATACGCAGTATTTT. The chain employs TRBV5-5 and TRBJ2-3; TRBD1 agrees at 9 bases. The V segment lost 4 bases and the J segment 2 bases; nucleotides outside the gene matches: 2. The CDR3 length is 14 residues. The germline V gene has CDR1 SGHKS and CDR2 YYEKEE (reference sequence).

This clonotype was seen only a few times. This chain uses TRBV28 with TRBJ1-2; D might be TRBD1 (5 bases). Germline V gives CDR1 MDHEN, CDR2 SYDVKM. Trimming cost V 6 bases and J 9 bases, with 17 bases left between them. The CDR3 is 13 amino acids. CDR3 protein: CASSLGAVDSYTF. CDR3 DNA sequence: TGTGCCAGCAGCCTTGGGGCCGTCGATAGCTACACCTTC.

This clonotype was seen a single time. The V call is TRBV11-2, the J call TRBJ2-7; D uncertain. Between the trimmed V and J ends, which lost 3 bases and 4 bases, there was a span of 10 bases. The length of the CDR3 is 13 residues. Germline-derived CDR1 and CDR2 are SGHAT and FQNNGV. Here the CDR3 reads CASSFTFEYEQYF. The CDR3 region has the DNA TGTGCCAGCAGCTTCACATTCGAATACGAGCAGTACTTC. Full variable domain (remainder filled in from reference TRBV11-2 and TRBJ2-7): EAGVAQSPRYKIIEKRQSVAFWCNPISGHATLYWYQQILGQGPKLLIQFQNNGVVDDSQLPKDRFSAERLKGVDSTLKIQPAKLEDSAVYLCASSFTFEYEQYFGPGTRLTVT.

This chain uses TRBV7-8 with TRBJ2-5; D is undetermined. Germline CDR1 reads SGHVS; CDR2 reads FQNEAQ. The CDR3 is 15 amino acids. V was trimmed by 2 bases and J by 0 bases, leaving 10 bases between them. The CDR3 DNA is TGTGCCAGCAGCTTACGCCGGGCCTACCAAGAGACCCAGTACTTC. Residues: CASSLRRAYQETQYF. Full variable domain (missing parts from reference TRBV7-8 and TRBJ2-5): GAGVSQSPRYKVAKRGQDVALRCDPISGHVSLFWYQQALGQGPEFLTYFQNEAQLDKSGLPSDRFFAERPEGSVSTLKIQRTQQEDSAVYLCASSLRRAYQETQYFGPGTRLLVL.

The chain links TRBV3-1 to TRBJ2-3; D perhaps matches TRBD2 (6 bases). CDR3 size: 13 residues. Trimming stripped 2 bases from V and 3 bases from J, with 6 bases between. Germline-derived CDR1 and CDR2 are LGHDT and YNNKEL (reference sequence). The DNA of the CDR3 is TGTGCCAGCAGCCAACTAGCGACAGATACGCAGTATTTT. Translating it yields CASSQLATDTQYF.

This clonotype occurred once. V is TRBV10-1 and J is TRBJ2-3; possible D gene TRBD2, 6 bases. The CDR3 has 15 residues. Deletions cut 5 bases from V and 4 bases from J, with 16 bases between. Germline-derived CDR1 and CDR2 are WNHNN and SYGVQD (reference sequence). Here the CDR3 reads CASSYYTGGADTQYF. CDR3 DNA sequence: TGCGCCAGCAGTTACTACACAGGAGGGGCAGATACGCAGTATTTT.

The chain has TRBV24-1 and TRBJ2-1; TRBD2 aligns across 14 bases. CDR1 is KGHDR, CDR2 SFDVKD, per germline. CDR3 length equals 17 residues. Trimming took 5 bases from V and 8 from J; bases not matched to a gene: 10. The CDR3 here is CATSGLPGLAGGDEQFF. Here the CDR3 DNA reads TGTGCCACCAGTGGTCTCCCCGGACTAGCGGGAGGTGATGAGCAGTTCTTC.

The gene calls are TRBV30 and TRBJ1-6; D possibly corresponds to TRBD1 (6 bases). V lost 1 base to trimming and J lost 7 bases, with 8 bases between them. This CDR3 comprises 13 residues. Germline V gene data show CDR1 as GTSNPN and CDR2 as SVGIG (reference sequence). The CDR3 coding sequence is TGTGCCTGGAGTGCCGACAGGAATTCACCCCTCCACTTT. As protein: CAWSADRNSPLHF.

This chain connects TRBV14 to TRBJ2-1; TRBD2 matches 7 bases. The germline V gene encodes CDR1 SGHDN and CDR2 FVKESK. V was pared by 0 bases and J by 9 bases, with 11 bases of the junction left unmatched. The CDR3 has 16 residues. The CDR3 protein is CASSQETGGAVGEQFF. In DNA, the CDR3 is TGTGCCAGCAGCCAAGAAACGGGAGGAGCGGTGGGTGAGCAGTTCTTC.

There are a few counts of this clonotype. The chain joins TRBV10-3 to TRBJ2-1, with 7 bases identical to TRBD2. Looked up from germline, CDR1 is ENHRY and CDR2 is SYGVKD. CDR3 size: 15 residues. Trimming took 0 bases from V and 9 from J; bases not matched to a gene: 8. CDR3 in amino acids: CAISESTSSLGEQFF. The CDR3 coding sequence is TGTGCCATCAGTGAGTCGACTAGCTCCTTGGGTGAGCAGTTCTTC.

V is TRBV29-1 and J is TRBJ2-2; 11 bases map to TRBD2. Trimming took 8 bases from V and 5 from J; bases not matched to a gene: 4. Per germline, CDR1 SQVTM and CDR2 ANQGSEA. The CDR3 sequence is 13 residues long. CDR3 bases: TGCAGCACTAGCGGGAGAGGTACCGGGGAGCTGTTTTTT. It codes for CSTSGRGTGELFF.

V and J are TRBV5-1 and TRBJ2-1; the match to TRBD1 covers 8 bases. The V segment lost 4 bases and the J segment 5 bases; nucleotides outside the gene matches: 11. Germline CDR1 and CDR2: SGHRS and YFSETQ. The CDR3 loop spans 16 amino acids. The CDR3 here is CASSASRGLGNNEQFF. As DNA, the CDR3 is TGCGCCAGCAGCGCCTCCAGGGGGCTGGGAAACAATGAGCAGTTCTTC. Together with reference TRBV5-1 and TRBJ2-1, the CDR3 gives the full variable domain: KAGVTQTPRYLIKTRGQQVTLSCSPISGHRSVSWYQQTPGQGLQFLFEYFSETQRNKGNFPGRFSGRQFSNSRSEMNVSTLELGDSALYLCASSASRGLGNNEQFFGPGTRLTVL.

There are a few counts of this clonotype. The genes are TRBV3-1 and TRBJ2-7; possibly TRBD2 for D (6 bases). The better agreement between TRBJ2-5 and the DNA end casts doubt on the J call. The CDR3 extends over 18 amino acids. Germline CDR1 reads LGHDT; CDR2 reads YNNKEL (reference sequence). The CDR3 loop reads CASSQDGAGSGEKETQYF. CDR3 DNA: TGTGCCAGCAGCCAAGATGGCGCGGGGTCCGGGGAAAAAGAGACCCAGTACTTC.